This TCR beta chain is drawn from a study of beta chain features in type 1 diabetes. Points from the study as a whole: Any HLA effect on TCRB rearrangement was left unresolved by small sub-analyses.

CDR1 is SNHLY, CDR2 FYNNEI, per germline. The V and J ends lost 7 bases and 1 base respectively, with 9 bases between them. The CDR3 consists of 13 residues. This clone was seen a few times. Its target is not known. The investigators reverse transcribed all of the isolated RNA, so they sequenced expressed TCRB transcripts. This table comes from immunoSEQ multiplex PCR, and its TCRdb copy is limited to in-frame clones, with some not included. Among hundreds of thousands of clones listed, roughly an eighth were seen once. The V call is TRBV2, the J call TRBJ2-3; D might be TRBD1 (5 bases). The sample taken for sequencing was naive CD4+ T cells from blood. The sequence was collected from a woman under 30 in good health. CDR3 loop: CASIGQGTDTQYF. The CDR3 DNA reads TGTGCCAGCATTGGACAAGGCACAGATACGCAGTATTTT. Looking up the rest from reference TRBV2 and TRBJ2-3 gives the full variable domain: EPEVTQTPSHQVTQMGQEVILRCVPISNHLYFYWYRQILGQKVEFLVSFYNNEISEKSEIFDDQFSVERPDGSNFTLKIRSTKLEDSAMYFCASIGQGTDTQYFGPGTRLTVL.